These 30 T cell receptor beta chains came from one sample sequenced in a study of T cell responses to AZD1222 COVID-19 vaccine. Clones were sequenced by immunoSEQ multiplex PCR, and TCRdb holds only the in-frame ones, with some missing. The sample shows some 160,000 clones, 80% to 95% of them seen only once. The sequences come from peripheral blood, collected on day 0 of AZD1222 vaccination. These receptors came from an adult in good health.

This clone was counted only a few times. The V and J genes are TRBV7-2 and TRBJ2-7; a possible D gene is TRBD2 (6 bases). This CDR3 has 14 residues. CDR1 is SGHTA and CDR2 is FQGNSA in the germline V gene. Trimming removed 5 bases at V and 3 bases at J, with 14 bases between. The CDR3: CASSIRDLDYEQYF. The CDR3 bases are TGTGCCAGCAGCATCCGGGACTTAGACTACGAGCAGTACTTC.

The rearrangement links TRBV2 to TRBJ1-2; 8 bases map to TRBD1. Germline-derived CDR1 and CDR2 are SNHLY and FYNNEI. The CDR3 loop spans 13 amino acids. Trimming at V came to 8 bases and at J to 2 bases, leaving 4 bases not matched to a gene. The CDR3 here is CASQGAKNYGYTF. The CDR3 region has the DNA TGTGCCAGCCAGGGGGCGAAGAACTATGGCTACACCTTC.

This clone is a singleton in its sample. The genes are TRBV7-2 and TRBJ2-3, with a tentative D call TRBD2 (5 bases). Per the germline V gene, CDR1 is SGHTA and CDR2 is FQGNSA. V was clipped by 2 bases and J by 0 bases, with 21 bases between them. The CDR3 runs 19 residues. The CDR3 nucleotides are TGTGCCAGCAGCTTATCTTTTCGCGGTGGGGAGAGGAGCACAGATACGCAGTATTTT. Protein product: CASSLSFRGGERSTDTQYF.

Here the CDR3 DNA reads TGCAGCGGGGGTCACGGACTCTCCTACAATGAGCAGTTCTTC. This translates into CSGGHGLSYNEQFF. This chain links TRBV29-1 with TRBJ2-1; maybe TRBD2 (5 bases). The ends were cut back, 7 bases at V and 0 bases at J, with 13 bases in the middle. Germline V CDR1 and CDR2: SQVTM, ANQGSEA. The CDR3 has 14 residues.

The gene calls are TRBV7-9 and TRBJ2-2; perhaps TRBD1 as D (6 bases). CDR3 length equals 16 residues. CDR1 and CDR2 (germline): SEHNR, FQNEAQ (reference sequence). Trimming cost V 2 bases and J 6 bases, with 16 bases left between them. CDR3 nucleotides: TGTGCCAGCAGCTTATGGATGTTGGGGGCGGCCGGGGAGCTGTTTTTT. Amino acid sequence: CASSLWMLGAAGELFF.

The genes are TRBV5-4 and TRBJ1-2; tentative D call: TRBD1 (6 bases). The V gene's germline CDR1 is SGHNT and CDR2 YYREEE (reference sequence). The CDR3 has 14 amino acids. Trimming left V 4 bases short and J 0 bases short, with 10 bases between. DNA for the CDR3: TGTGCCAGCAGCCGGGACAATACTAACTATGGCTACACCTTC. Translated, it gives CASSRDNTNYGYTF. Together with reference TRBV5-4 and TRBJ1-2, the CDR3 gives the full variable domain: ETGVTQSPTHLIKTRGQQVTLRCSSQSGHNTVSWYQQALGQGPQFIFQYYREEENGRGNFPPRFSGLQFPNYSSELNVNALELDDSALYLCASSRDNTNYGYTFGSGTRLTVV.

The chain couples TRBV6-5 to TRBJ1-5; D ambiguous. CDR3 size: 13 residues. Germline CDR1 is MNHEY and CDR2 is SVGAGI. V was trimmed by 0 bases and J by 6 bases, leaving 6 bases between them. In nucleotides, the CDR3 is TGTGCCAGCAGTTACTCCCAGACTCAGCCCCAGCATTTT. Translated, it gives CASSYSQTQPQHF.

This clone was picked up one time. V is TRBV30 and J is TRBJ1-4; 10 bases line up with TRBD1. The germline V gene has CDR1 GTSNPN and CDR2 SVGIG (reference sequence). This CDR3 comprises 14 residues. V trimming: 4 bases; J trimming: 8 bases; junction bases outside the gene matches: 7. CDR3 region: CAWTPGQGIEKLFF. The CDR3 nucleotides read TGTGCCTGGACACCGGGACAGGGGATAGAAAAACTGTTTTTT.

The rearrangement links TRBV14 to TRBJ1-6; D may be TRBD1 (5 bases). Germline V gene data show CDR1 as SGHDN and CDR2 as FVKESK. V gave up 6 bases and J gave up 4 bases, with 13 bases separating them. This CDR3 comprises 15 residues. The CDR3 nucleotides read TGTGCCAGCAGTTATGACAGACGATATAATTCACCCCTCCACTTT. Translation: CASSYDRRYNSPLHF.

The V gene is TRBV7-6, the J gene TRBJ2-1; perhaps D is TRBD1 or TRBD2 (5 bases each). Germline V gene sequence: CDR1 SGHVS, CDR2 FNYEAQ. V was cut by 1 base and J by 7 bases, with 14 bases left in between. The CDR3 covers 15 residues. The CDR3 loop is CASSLGGSPGNEQFF. The DNA of the CDR3 is TGTGCCAGCAGCTTAGGGGGGTCTCCCGGGAATGAGCAGTTCTTC.

The chain is built from TRBV14 and TRBJ1-1; D uncertain. The V gene lost 5 bases and the J gene lost 5 bases, with 12 bases spanning the gap. Germline values: CDR1 SGHDN, CDR2 FVKESK. The CDR3 totals 13 residues. The CDR3 reads CASSFGGWTEAFF. DNA of the CDR3: TGTGCCAGCAGCTTTGGTGGGTGGACTGAAGCTTTCTTT.

The rearrangement links TRBV2 to TRBJ2-2, with 8 positions matching TRBD2. Germline values: CDR1 SNHLY, CDR2 FYNNEI. The CDR3 sequence is 14 residues long. The J segment lost 6 bases and the V segment lost 8 bases, leaving 8 bases of the junction unmatched. CDR3 region: CASCETSVSGELFF. The CDR3 bases are TGTGCCAGCTGCGAGACTAGCGTGTCCGGGGAGCTGTTTTTT.

This sequence joins TRBV10-1 and TRBJ1-2, with D uncertain. The CDR3 length is 13 residues. V was cut by 4 bases and J by 6 bases, with 12 bases left in between. The germline V gene encodes CDR1 WNHNN and CDR2 SYGVQD (reference sequence). The CDR3 loop is CASSGSLTHGYTF. CDR3 nucleotide sequence: TGCGCCAGCAGTGGATCCCTCACCCATGGCTACACCTTC.

This rearrangement joins TRBV24-1 to TRBJ2-3; perhaps TRBD2 as D (6 bases). The CDR3 spans 15 residues. In germline, CDR1 is KGHDR, CDR2 SFDVKD. The V gene lost 2 bases and the J gene lost 5 bases, with 13 bases spanning the gap. The CDR3 region is CATSDSRDQGDTQYF. CDR3 DNA: TGTGCCACCAGTGATTCGCGGGACCAAGGAGATACGCAGTATTTT.

The chain employs TRBV9 and TRBJ2-3; D is ambiguous. Deletions cut 0 bases from V and 7 bases from J, with 9 bases between. The V gene's germline CDR1 is SGDLS and CDR2 YYNGEE. This CDR3 contains 13 residues. The CDR3 loop reads CASSVVDRHTQYF. In DNA form, the CDR3 reads TGTGCCAGCAGCGTAGTAGATCGACATACGCAGTATTTT.

CDR3 in DNA: TGCGCCAGCAGCTTGGGTTGGGGTTCGAGCACTGAAGCTTTCTTT. Its protein product is CASSLGWGSSTEAFF. This chain links TRBV5-1 with TRBJ1-1; D unclear. This CDR3 has 15 residues. Germline loops: CDR1 SGHRS, CDR2 YFSETQ. Trimming stripped 0 bases from V and 4 bases from J, with 13 bases between.

V is TRBV24-1 and J is TRBJ1-2, with D unresolved. The CDR3 has 12 residues. Germline assignment: CDR1 KGHDR and CDR2 SFDVKD. V lost 9 bases and J 5 bases, leaving 12 bases between the germline ends. Here the CDR3 reads CATCSVWYGYTF. The CDR3, as DNA: TGTGCCACCTGCAGTGTTTGGTATGGCTACACCTTC.

The chain combines TRBV3-1 (or the pseudogene TRBV3-2) with TRBJ2-5; 9 bases align to TRBD2. Germline V gene sequence: CDR1 LGHDT, CDR2 YNNKEL (reference sequence). V lost 3 bases to trimming and J lost 4 bases; unmatched junction nucleotides: 12. The CDR3 covers 17 residues. This chain's CDR3 is CASSQGYLAGAGETQYF. CDR3 bases: TGTGCCAGCAGCCAGGGATATTTAGCGGGAGCGGGAGAGACCCAGTACTTC.

The chain joins TRBV5-1 to TRBJ1-6, with 7 bases matching TRBD1. V shed 4 bases and J 0 bases; nucleotides not matched to a gene: 4. The CDR3 covers 16 residues. Germline V CDR1 and CDR2: SGHRS, YFSETQ. The CDR3 sequence is CASSRDSSSYNSPLHF. DNA of the CDR3: TGCGCCAGCAGCCGGGACAGCAGCTCCTATAATTCACCCCTCCACTTT.

V and J are TRBV7-8 and TRBJ1-4, with D unclear. This CDR3 region has 14 residues. V lost 8 bases and J 8 bases, leaving 18 bases between the germline ends. CDR1 and CDR2 from the germline V gene are SGHVS and FQNEAQ. The CDR3 here is CASSSSDLWEKLFF. For the CDR3, the DNA is TGTGCCAGCTCATCCTCCGATCTTTGGGAAAAACTGTTTTTT.

V is TRBV4-1 and J is TRBJ1-1, with 7 bases fitting TRBD1. CDR3 length: 16 residues. V lost 1 base, J lost 7 bases, and 12 bases stayed unmatched. Per germline, CDR1 MGHRA and CDR2 YSYEKL. The CDR3 spells CASSQVPRQGRFEAFF. The CDR3 region has the DNA TGCGCCAGCAGCCAAGTACCCCGACAGGGCCGATTTGAAGCTTTCTTT.

The chain employs TRBV19 and TRBJ2-4, with 10 positions matching TRBD2. The germline gives CDR1 LNHDA, CDR2 SQIVND (reference sequence). This CDR3 spans 19 amino acids. V gave up 9 bases and J gave up 1 base; unmatched junction bases: 18. The CDR3 region is CASGSLSGGAIGAKNIQYF. CDR3 sequence (DNA): TGTGCCAGCGGGTCCTTAAGCGGGGGGGCCATAGGGGCCAAAAACATTCAGTACTTC.

This chain joins TRBV12-5 and TRBJ2-7; no clear D. Trimming took off 3 bases at V and 3 bases at J, with 3 bases between the two ends. The CDR3 totals 11 residues. The V gene's germline CDR1 is LGHNT and CDR2 FRNRAP. DNA for the CDR3: TGTGCTAGTGGTTTCCTCTACGAGCAGTACTTC. Protein product: CASGFLYEQYF.

V gene TRBV29-1 combines with J gene TRBJ2-2, with D tentatively TRBD1 (6 bases). The CDR3 spans 13 residues. The germline V gene has CDR1 SQVTM and CDR2 ANQGSEA. Trimming cost V 6 bases and J 6 bases, with 14 bases left between them. CDR3 nucleotide sequence: TGCAGCGTCCAGGGGTATCTTGCCGGGGAGCTGTTTTTT. It is translated as CSVQGYLAGELFF.

This chain connects TRBV7-2 to TRBJ1-3, with 7 positions matching TRBD1. The CDR3 has 14 residues. Germline lookup yields CDR1 SGHTA and CDR2 FQGNSA. J gave up 0 bases and V 4 bases, and 0 bases lay outside the gene matches. The DNA of the CDR3 is TGTGCCAGCAGCTGGACAGGCTCTGGAAACACCATATATTTT. It encodes CASSWTGSGNTIYF.

This clone has just a few counts. The rearrangement joins TRBV2 to TRBJ1-5, with D tentatively TRBD1 (6 bases). The length of the CDR3 is 13 residues. V lost 8 bases and J 2 bases, leaving 10 bases between the germline ends. Germline V CDR1 and CDR2: SNHLY, FYNNEI. The CDR3 protein is CASGGGGNQPQHF. As DNA, the CDR3 is TGTGCCAGCGGGGGGGGCGGCAATCAGCCCCAGCATTTT.

This clone was seen only a few times. The chain uses TRBV27 and TRBJ1-1, with D tentatively TRBD1 (6 bases). V was cut by 5 bases and J by 4 bases, with 17 bases left in between. Germline V gene sequence: CDR1 MNHEY, CDR2 SMNVEV (reference sequence). CDR3 length: 15 amino acids. The CDR3, as DNA: TGTGCCAGCAGTCCCAACAGGGCTCGGGGCACTGAAGCTTTCTTT. It translates to CASSPNRARGTEAFF.

The chain combines TRBV19 with TRBJ1-5, with a tentative D call TRBD1 (5 bases). This CDR3 comprises 14 residues. Germline V CDR1 and CDR2: LNHDA, SQIVND (reference sequence). V gave up 7 bases and J gave up 5 bases, with 15 bases separating them. DNA for the CDR3: TGTGCCAGTACCCTCGGCGGGGGGTATCAGCCCCAGCATTTT. Its translation is CASTLGGGYQPQHF.

This sequence joins TRBV4-2 and TRBJ2-2; no reliable D call. The CDR3 sequence is 12 residues long. V lost 0 bases and J lost 4, with 0 bases in between. CDR1 LGHNA and CDR2 YNFKEQ come from the germline V gene. The CDR3 sequence is CASSQDTGELFF. The CDR3 nucleotides read TGTGCCAGCAGCCAAGACACCGGGGAGCTGTTTTTT.

The chain couples TRBV7-9 to TRBJ2-7; D may be TRBD2 (5 bases). This CDR3 is built from 12 residues. Trimming removed 5 bases at V and 2 bases at J, with 7 bases between. Germline loops: CDR1 SEHNR, CDR2 FQNEAQ (reference sequence). This chain's CDR3 is CASSSGTYEQYF. In DNA form, the CDR3 reads TGTGCCAGCAGCAGCGGAACCTACGAGCAGTACTTC.